The T cell receptor (beta chain) described here comes from a study of response to subunit inactivated influenza vaccine. Study observations and caveats: The study's authors posited that every seasonal influenza vaccination enlists few new T cells.

The CDR3 totals 15 residues. CDR1 and CDR2 (germline): MDHEN, SYDVKM. The V end was cut by 7 bases, the J end by 0 bases, with 16 bases between. From the RT-PCR reads, TCRdb called clonotypes with MiXCR, one entry per CDR3 protein. This repertoire shows 170,000 or so distinct CDR3 sequences, around 11% found once; its top ten account for about a third. For this clonotype: The antigen is undetermined.

The input for sequencing was CD8+ T cells sorted from PBMCs, taken around 2 years after vaccination. The TCR originated in a man between 50 and 75 years old who received an inactivated influenza vaccine. The genes are TRBV28 and TRBJ2-7; no definite D call. The CDR3 reads CASTSGQVFSYEQYF. CDR3 DNA: TGTGCCAGCACCTCCGGGCAGGTATTCTCCTACGAGCAGTACTTC.